The next 2 T cell receptor beta chains were all read from a single sample in a study of T cell changes during pregnancy in multiple sclerosis (dated by TCRdb to 2018 to 2020). Preparation of the library involved the immunoSEQ multiplex PCR assay. TCRdb re-hosts the immuneACCESS table, in-frame sequences only. Its copies lack some clones; in the studies checked, an unresolved V gene accounts for under half of them, and the cause for the rest is not known. This sample gives 60,000 to 75,000 clones in total; 90% to 95% of them show up just once. The ten largest account for 3.2% of the sample. Material: CD8+ T cells from peripheral blood mononuclear cells, obtained in the second trimester of pregnancy. These receptors all stem from a female donor with multiple sclerosis, enrolled in a pregnancy study.

This clone is deemed medium-sized. The chain employs TRBV21-1 and TRBJ2-7; TRBD2, the table's D call, was not compared with the DNA. TRBV21-1 is shown as a pseudogene. This CDR3 contains 17 residues. The CDR3 is CASRDQIGTSGRREQYF. In DNA, the CDR3 is TGTGCCAGCAGGGATCAAATCGGGACTAGCGGGAGGAGGGAGCAGTACTTC.

The chain uses TRBV11-2 and TRBJ2-4; maybe TRBD2 (6 bases). Germline loops: CDR1 SGHAT, CDR2 FQNNGV. The length of the CDR3 is 13 residues. The V and J ends lost 7 bases and 8 bases respectively, with 15 bases between them. This CDR3 reads CASTPAPGDIQYF. CDR3 DNA sequence: TGTGCCAGCACACCGGCACCGGGAGACATTCAGTACTTC.